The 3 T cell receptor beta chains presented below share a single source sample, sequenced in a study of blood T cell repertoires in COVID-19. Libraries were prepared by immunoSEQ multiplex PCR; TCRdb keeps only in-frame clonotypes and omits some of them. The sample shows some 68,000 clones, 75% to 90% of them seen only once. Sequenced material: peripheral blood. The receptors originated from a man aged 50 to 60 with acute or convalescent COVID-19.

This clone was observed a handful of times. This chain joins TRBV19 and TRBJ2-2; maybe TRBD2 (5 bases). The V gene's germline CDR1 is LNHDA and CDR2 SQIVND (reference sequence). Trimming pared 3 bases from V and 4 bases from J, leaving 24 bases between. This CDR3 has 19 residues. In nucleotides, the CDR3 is TGTGCCAGTAGTATCTATTTCGCGGACTCACCCTGGGGCACCGGGGAGCTGTTTTTT. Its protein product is CASSIYFADSPWGTGELFF.

CDR3 DNA sequence: TGTGCCATCAGTGAGTCGACAGGGACTGGTGGCTACACCTTC. Residues: CAISESTGTGGYTF. V and J are TRBV10-3 and TRBJ1-2; 7 bases match TRBD1. Trimming cost V 0 bases and J 7 bases; bases outside gene matches: 5. This CDR3 comprises 14 residues. The germline gives CDR1 ENHRY, CDR2 SYGVKD.

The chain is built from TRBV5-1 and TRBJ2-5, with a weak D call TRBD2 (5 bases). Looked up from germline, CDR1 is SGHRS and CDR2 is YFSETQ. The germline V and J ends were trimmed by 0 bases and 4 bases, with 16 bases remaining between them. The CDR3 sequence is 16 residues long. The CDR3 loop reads CASSLVQPRVGETQYF. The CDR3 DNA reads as TGCGCCAGCAGCTTGGTTCAGCCGAGGGTCGGAGAGACCCAGTACTTC.